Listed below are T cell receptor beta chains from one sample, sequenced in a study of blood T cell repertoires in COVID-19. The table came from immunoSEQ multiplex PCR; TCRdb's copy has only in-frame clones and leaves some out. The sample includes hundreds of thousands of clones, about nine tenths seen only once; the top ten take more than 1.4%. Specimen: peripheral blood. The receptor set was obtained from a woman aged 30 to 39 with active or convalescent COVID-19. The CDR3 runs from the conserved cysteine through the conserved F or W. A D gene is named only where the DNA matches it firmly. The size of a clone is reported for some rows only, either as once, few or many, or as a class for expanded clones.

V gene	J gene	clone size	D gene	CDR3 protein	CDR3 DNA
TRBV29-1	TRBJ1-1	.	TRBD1	CSAETWDRGTEAFF	TGCAGCGCGGAGACCTGGGACAGGGGCACTGAAGCTTTCTTT
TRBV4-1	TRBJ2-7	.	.	CASSSATTYEQYF	TGCGCCAGCAGCTCTGCGACAACCTACGAGCAGTACTTC
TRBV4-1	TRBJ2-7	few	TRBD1	CASSLGQGGYEQYF	TGCGCCAGCAGCCTAGGACAGGGGGGATACGAGCAGTACTTC
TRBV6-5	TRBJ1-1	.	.	CASIKGVMNTEAFF	TGTGCCAGCATTAAAGGGGTGATGAACACTGAAGCTTTCTTT
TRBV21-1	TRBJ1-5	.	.	CASSKVRRGAVNQPQHF	TGTGCCAGCAGCAAAGTACGGAGGGGAGCTGTCAATCAGCCCCAGCATTTT
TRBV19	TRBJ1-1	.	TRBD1	CASSVYRGRETEAFF	TGTGCCAGTAGCGTATACAGGGGAAGGGAAACTGAAGCTTTCTTT
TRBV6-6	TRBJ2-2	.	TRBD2	CASMVGGTNTGELFF	TGTGCCAGCATGGTCGGGGGGACGAACACCGGGGAGCTGTTTTTT
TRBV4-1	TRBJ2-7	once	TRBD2	CASSQDMISGIEQYF	TGCGCCAGCAGCCAAGATATGATTAGCGGGATCGAGCAGTACTTC
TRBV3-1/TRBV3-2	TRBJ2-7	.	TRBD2	CASSLSTSGRGAYEQYF	TGTGCCAGCAGCCTGTCGACTAGCGGGAGAGGGGCCTACGAGCAGTACTTC
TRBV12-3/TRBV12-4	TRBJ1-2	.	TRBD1	CASSRDRTYGYTF	TGTGCCAGCAGTCGGGACAGGACGTATGGCTACACCTTC
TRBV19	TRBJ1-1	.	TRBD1	CASSIIPGGRGRVNTEAFF	TGTGCCAGTAGTATCATTCCAGGGGGCCGGGGTCGGGTGAACACTGAAGCTTTCTTT
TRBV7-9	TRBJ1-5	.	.	CASSLDQGGQPQHF	TGTGCCAGCAGCTTAGATCAGGGAGGCCAGCCCCAGCATTTT
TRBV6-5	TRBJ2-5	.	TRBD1	CASGQGFETQYF	TGTGCCAGCGGACAGGGTTTTGAGACCCAGTACTTC
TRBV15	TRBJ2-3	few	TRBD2	CATSRSGGGSTDTQYF	TGTGCCACCAGCAGATCCGGGGGGGGAAGCACAGATACGCAGTATTTT
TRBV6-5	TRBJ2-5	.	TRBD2	CASSPGLAEETQYF	TGTGCCAGCAGCCCGGGACTAGCGGAAGAGACCCAGTACTTC
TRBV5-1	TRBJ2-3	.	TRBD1	CASSTGQGPDTQYF	TGCGCCAGCAGCACGGGACAGGGGCCGGATACGCAGTATTTT
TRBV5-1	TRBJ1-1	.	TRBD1	CASSASGGNTEAFF	TGCGCCAGCAGCGCGTCAGGGGGGAACACTGAAGCTTTCTTT
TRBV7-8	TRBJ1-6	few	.	CASSIDRSSYNSPLHF	TGTGCCAGCAGCATTGACCGGAGCTCCTATAATTCACCCCTCCACTTT
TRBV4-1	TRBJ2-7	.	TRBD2	CASSQGTSGFYEQYF	TGCGCCAGCAGCCAAGGGACTAGCGGATTCTACGAGCAGTACTTC
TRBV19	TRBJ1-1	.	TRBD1	CASSILIGTGYYTEAFF	TGTGCCAGTAGTATCCTAATCGGGACAGGGTACTACACTGAAGCTTTCTTT
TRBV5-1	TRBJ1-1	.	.	CASSLSPGVEAFF	TGCGCCAGCAGCTTGTCCCCAGGCGTTGAAGCTTTCTTT
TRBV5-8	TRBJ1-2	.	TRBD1	CASSWAGTGGAYGYTF	TGTGCCAGCAGTTGGGCCGGGACAGGGGGCGCGTATGGCTACACCTTC
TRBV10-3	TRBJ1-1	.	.	CAISETPAGANTEAFF	TGTGCCATCAGTGAGACCCCGGCAGGGGCGAACACTGAAGCTTTCTTT
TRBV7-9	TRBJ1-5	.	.	CASSLGTGNQPQHF	TGTGCCAGCAGCTTAGGCACGGGGAATCAGCCCCAGCATTTT
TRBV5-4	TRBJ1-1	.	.	CASSLPLGSTEAFF	TGTGCCAGCAGCTTGCCCCTAGGGAGTACTGAAGCTTTCTTT
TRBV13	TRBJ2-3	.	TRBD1	CASSPGQGTDTQYF	TGTGCCAGCAGCCCGGGACAGGGTACAGATACGCAGTATTTT
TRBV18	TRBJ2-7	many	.	CASSSDISQYF	TGTGCCAGCTCATCGGACATATCGCAGTACTTC
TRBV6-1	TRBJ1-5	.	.	CASSERRGGQPQHF	TGTGCCAGCAGTGAAAGGCGTGGCGGGCAGCCCCAGCATTTT
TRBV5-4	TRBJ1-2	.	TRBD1	CASSRLGSTGGDGYTF	TGTGCCAGCAGTAGGCTGGGCAGTACAGGGGGCGATGGCTACACCTTC
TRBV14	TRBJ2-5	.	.	CASSQGLGAQYF	TGTGCCAGCAGCCAAGGGTTGGGAGCCCAGTACTTC
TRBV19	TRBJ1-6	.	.	CASSVNRDSPLHF	TGTGCCAGTAGCGTGAACAGGGATTCACCCCTCCACTTT
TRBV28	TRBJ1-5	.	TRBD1	CASSLYGRGRNQPQHF	TGTGCCAGCAGTTTATACGGCAGGGGGCGGAATCAGCCCCAGCATTTT
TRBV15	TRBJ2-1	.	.	CATSRDEMYNEQFF	TGTGCCACCAGCAGAGATGAGATGTACAATGAGCAGTTCTTC
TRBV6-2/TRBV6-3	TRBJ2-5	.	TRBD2	CASSNMTSGAETQYF	TGTGCCAGCAGTAACATGACTAGCGGCGCAGAGACCCAGTACTTC
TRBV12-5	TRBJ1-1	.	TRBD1	CASGLGTGFKTEAFF	TGTGCTAGTGGTTTGGGGACAGGGTTTAAGACTGAAGCTTTCTTT
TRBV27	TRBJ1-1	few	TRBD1	CASQLSWDRNTEAFF	TGTGCCAGCCAGTTATCTTGGGACAGGAACACTGAAGCTTTCTTT
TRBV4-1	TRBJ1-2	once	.	CASSQDSQPSYGYTF	TGCGCCAGCAGCCAAGATAGCCAGCCGTCCTATGGCTACACCTTC
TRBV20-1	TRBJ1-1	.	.	CSASLGGGTEAFF	TGCAGTGCTAGTCTGGGAGGGGGCACTGAAGCTTTCTTT
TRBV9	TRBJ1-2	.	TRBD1	CASSVGGQIFNYGYTF	TGTGCCAGCAGCGTAGGGGGACAGATCTTTAACTATGGCTACACCTTC
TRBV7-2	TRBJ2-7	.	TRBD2	CASSYNRGSSYEQYF	TGTGCCAGCAGCTATAACCGCGGGAGCTCCTACGAGCAGTACTTC
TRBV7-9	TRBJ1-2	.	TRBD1	CASSLALGQGEGGYTF	TGTGCCAGCAGCTTAGCGCTGGGACAGGGGGAAGGTGGCTACACCTTC
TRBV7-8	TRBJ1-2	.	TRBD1	CASSSLLGTGGNYGYTF	TGTGCCAGCAGCTCTCTCCTTGGGACAGGGGGAAACTATGGCTACACCTTC
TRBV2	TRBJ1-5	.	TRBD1	CASSEGQGVRPQHF	TGTGCCAGCAGTGAAGGACAGGGGGTGAGGCCCCAGCATTTT
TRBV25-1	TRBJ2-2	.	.	CASSEPKRGGTGELFF	TGTGCCAGCAGTGAGCCCAAAAGGGGGGGCACCGGGGAGCTGTTTTTT
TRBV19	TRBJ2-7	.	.	CASSIRFLSSYEQYF	TGTGCCAGTAGTATCAGGTTCCTGAGCTCCTACGAGCAGTACTTC
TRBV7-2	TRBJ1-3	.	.	CASSSRASRLSGNTIYF	TGTGCCAGCAGCTCGAGGGCCTCCAGATTGTCTGGAAACACCATATATTTT
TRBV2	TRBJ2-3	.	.	CASSGTPPGTDTQYF	TGTGCCAGCAGTGGGACTCCCCCGGGCACAGATACGCAGTATTTT
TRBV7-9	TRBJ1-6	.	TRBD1	CASSPKGQGVSYNSPLHF	TGTGCCAGCAGCCCGAAGGGACAGGGGGTCTCCTATAATTCACCCCTCCACTTT
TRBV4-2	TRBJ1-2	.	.	CASSQDPGEPREYGYTF	TGTGCCAGCAGCCAAGATCCGGGCGAACCGCGGGAGTATGGCTACACCTTC
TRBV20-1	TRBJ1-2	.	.	CSAYSGSGYTF	TGCAGTGCTTACTCGGGGAGCGGCTACACCTTC
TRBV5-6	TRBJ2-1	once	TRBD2	CASSFSRLAGAGQFF	TGTGCCAGCAGCTTTTCTCGTCTAGCGGGGGCGGGGCAGTTCTTC
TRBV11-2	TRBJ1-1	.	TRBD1	CASSTGPGTGLLNTEAFF	TGTGCCAGCAGCACCGGACCCGGGACAGGGTTATTGAACACTGAAGCTTTCTTT
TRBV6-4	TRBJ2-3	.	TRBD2	CASSESGGPTDTQYF	TGTGCCAGCAGTGAGAGCGGGGGGCCCACAGATACGCAGTATTTT
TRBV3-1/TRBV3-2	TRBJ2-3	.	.	CASSQRGGDTQYF	TGTGCCAGCAGCCAACGCGGCGGAGATACGCAGTATTTT
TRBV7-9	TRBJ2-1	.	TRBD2	CASGGGATEQFF	TGTGCCAGCGGCGGGGGGGCCACTGAGCAGTTCTTC